A single T cell receptor (beta chain) is shown here with its context. The data belong to a study of blood T cell repertoires in COVID-19. In assigning cohorts, the study relied on participant-reported clinical history. Assay: immunoSEQ multiplex PCR; the TCRdb copy retains only in-frame clones and omits some. The sample contains some 530,000 clones, 70% to 90% of which appear only once. V lost 2 bases, J lost 2 bases, and 22 bases lay in between. The CDR3 is made up of 19 amino acids. From germline, CDR1 is MGHRA and CDR2 YSYEKL. J is TRBJ1-5 and V is TRBV4-1, with D uncertain. This receptor was taken from an older woman who had recovered from COVID-19. Sequences were obtained from PBMCs or T cells enriched from blood (not recorded which). The CDR3 DNA reads TGCGCCAGCAGCCAATATTTTCAATTGAGACTTGGAGGCAATCAGCCCCAGCATTTT. This encodes CASSQYFQLRLGGNQPQHF.